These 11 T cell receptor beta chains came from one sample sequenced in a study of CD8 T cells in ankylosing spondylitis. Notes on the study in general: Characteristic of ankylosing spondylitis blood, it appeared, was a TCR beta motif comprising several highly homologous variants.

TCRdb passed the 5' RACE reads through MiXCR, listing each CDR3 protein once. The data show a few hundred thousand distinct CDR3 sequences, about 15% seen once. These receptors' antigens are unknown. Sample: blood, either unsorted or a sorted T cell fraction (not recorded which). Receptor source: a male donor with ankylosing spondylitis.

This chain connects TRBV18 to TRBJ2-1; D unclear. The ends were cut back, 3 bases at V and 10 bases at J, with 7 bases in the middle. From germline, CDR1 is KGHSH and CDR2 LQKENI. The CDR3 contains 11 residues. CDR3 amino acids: CASSPLSEQFF. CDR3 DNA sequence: TGTGCCAGCTCACCGTTGAGCGAGCAGTTCTTC.

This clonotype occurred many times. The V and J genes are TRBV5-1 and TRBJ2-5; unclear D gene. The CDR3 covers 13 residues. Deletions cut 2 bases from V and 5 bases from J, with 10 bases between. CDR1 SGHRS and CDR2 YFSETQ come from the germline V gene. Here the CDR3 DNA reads TGCGCCAGCAGCTTAGACATACGGGAGACCCAGTACTTC. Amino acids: CASSLDIRETQYF.

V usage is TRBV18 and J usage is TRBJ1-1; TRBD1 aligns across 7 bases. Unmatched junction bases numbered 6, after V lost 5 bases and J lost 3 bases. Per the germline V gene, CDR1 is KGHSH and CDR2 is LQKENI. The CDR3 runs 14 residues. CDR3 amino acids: CASSEFTGDTEAFF. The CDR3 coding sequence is TGTGCCAGCTCAGAATTTACAGGGGACACTGAAGCTTTCTTT.

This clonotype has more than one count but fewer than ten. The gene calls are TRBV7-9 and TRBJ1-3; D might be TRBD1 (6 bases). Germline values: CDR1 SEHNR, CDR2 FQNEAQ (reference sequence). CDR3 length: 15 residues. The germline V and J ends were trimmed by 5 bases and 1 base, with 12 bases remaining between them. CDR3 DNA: TGTGCCAGCAGCCGACTACAGGGTTCTGGAAACACCATATATTTT. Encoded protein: CASSRLQGSGNTIYF.

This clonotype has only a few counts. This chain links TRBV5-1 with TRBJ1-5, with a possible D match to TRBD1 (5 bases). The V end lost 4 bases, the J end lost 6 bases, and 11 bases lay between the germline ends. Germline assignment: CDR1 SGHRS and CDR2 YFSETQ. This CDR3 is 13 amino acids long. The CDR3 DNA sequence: TGCGCCAGCAGCCGGGACGGGGGTCAGCCCCAGCATTTT. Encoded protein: CASSRDGGQPQHF.

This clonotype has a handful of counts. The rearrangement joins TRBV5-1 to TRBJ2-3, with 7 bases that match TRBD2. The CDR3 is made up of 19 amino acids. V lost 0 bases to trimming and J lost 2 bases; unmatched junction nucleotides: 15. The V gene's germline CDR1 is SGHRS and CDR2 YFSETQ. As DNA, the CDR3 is TGCGCCAGCAGCTTGGCCGGGTTGAGGGCGGGGGAAACCACAGATACGCAGTATTTT. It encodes CASSLAGLRAGETTDTQYF. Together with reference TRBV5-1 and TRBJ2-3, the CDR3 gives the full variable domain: KAGVTQTPRYLIKTRGQQVTLSCSPISGHRSVSWYQQTPGQGLQFLFEYFSETQRNKGNFPGRFSGRQFSNSRSEMNVSTLELGDSALYLCASSLAGLRAGETTDTQYFGPGTRLTVL.

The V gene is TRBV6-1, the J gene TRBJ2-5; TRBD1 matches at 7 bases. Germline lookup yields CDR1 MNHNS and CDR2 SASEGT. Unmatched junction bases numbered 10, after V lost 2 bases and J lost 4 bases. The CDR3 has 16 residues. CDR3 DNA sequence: TGTGCCAGCAGTGAAAAAAGGGACAGCATACGAGAGACCCAGTACTTC. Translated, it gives CASSEKRDSIRETQYF.

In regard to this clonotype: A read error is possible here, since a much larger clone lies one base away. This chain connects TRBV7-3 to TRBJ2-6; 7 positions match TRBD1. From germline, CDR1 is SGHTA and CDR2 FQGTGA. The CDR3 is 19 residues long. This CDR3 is CACRGTQAGRLSGANVLTF. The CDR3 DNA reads TGTGCCTGCAGGGGGACACAGGCAGGGAGACTCTCTGGGGCCAACGTCCTGACTTTC.

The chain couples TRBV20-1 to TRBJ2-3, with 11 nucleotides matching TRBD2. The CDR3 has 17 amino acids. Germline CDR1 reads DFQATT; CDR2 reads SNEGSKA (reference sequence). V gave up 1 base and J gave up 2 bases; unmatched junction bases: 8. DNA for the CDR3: TGCAGTGCTAGAGCTCCTAGGGGACTAGCGGACACAGATACGCAGTATTTT. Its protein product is CSARAPRGLADTDTQYF.

CDR3 protein: CASSFYVANEQYF. CDR3 sequence (DNA): TGTGCCAGCAGCTTTTACGTAGCTAACGAGCAGTACTTC. The genes are TRBV7-9 and TRBJ2-7; D call uncertain. Germline V CDR1 and CDR2: SEHNR, FQNEAQ (reference sequence). Trimming removed 3 bases at V and 5 bases at J, with 11 bases between. This CDR3 contains 13 residues.

The CDR3 sequence: CASSLGATSGIWGETQYF. DNA of the CDR3: TGTGCCAGCAGCTTAGGGGCGACTAGCGGCATATGGGGAGAGACCCAGTACTTC. The chain uses TRBV11-2 and TRBJ2-5; TRBD2 matches 9 bases. The germline V gene encodes CDR1 SGHAT and CDR2 FQNNGV. The V and J ends lost 1 base and 4 bases, in that order; junction bases with no gene match: 13. The CDR3 covers 18 residues.